Listed here are 16 T cell receptor beta chains from one sample, sequenced in a study of cytomegalovirus exposure and HLA in healthy donors. PCR involved 60 Vbeta and 13 Jbeta primers. TCRdb keeps only in-frame clones here, not all; method: immunoSEQ multiplex PCR. The sample has 150,000 or so clones; 60% to 85% are singletons. The sequencing input was PBMCs. These receptors came from a woman aged 35 to 49 in good health and CMV-seropositive.

The chain carries TRBV2 and TRBJ1-2; D gene ambiguous. Germline values: CDR1 SNHLY, CDR2 FYNNEI. V was trimmed by 6 bases and J by 8 bases, leaving 10 bases between them. The CDR3 is 11 amino acids. The CDR3 protein is CASSSGSGYTF. Written as DNA, the CDR3 is TGTGCCAGCAGCTCGGGGAGCGGCTACACCTTC. Full variable domain (outside the CDR3, taken from reference TRBV2 and TRBJ1-2): EPEVTQTPSHQVTQMGQEVILRCVPISNHLYFYWYRQILGQKVEFLVSFYNNEISEKSEIFDDQFSVERPDGSNFTLKIRSTKLEDSAMYFCASSSGSGYTFGSGTRLTVV.

The genes are TRBV19 and TRBJ2-1, with 8 bases matching TRBD2. J lost 6 bases, V lost 3 bases, and 7 bases had no gene match. Germline loops: CDR1 LNHDA, CDR2 SQIVND (reference sequence). The CDR3 loop spans 15 amino acids. The CDR3 DNA reads TGTGCCAGTAGTATGGCGGGGGGCAGGGTCAATGAGCAGTTCTTC. This sequence encodes CASSMAGGRVNEQFF.

In its sample, this clone was seen a few times. The V and J genes are TRBV7-9 and TRBJ1-2; a weak D match, TRBD1 (5 bases). Germline CDR1 and CDR2: SEHNR and FQNEAQ (reference sequence). This CDR3 has 13 amino acids. V lost 6 bases and J 7 bases, leaving 15 bases between the germline ends. The CDR3 DNA is TGTGCCAGCAGGGAGGGGTGGGGAAGTGGCTACACCTTC. Amino acid sequence: CASREGWGSGYTF.

The CDR3 bases are TGTGCCAGTAGTGTGACTAGCGGGGGGGGAAACATTCAGTACTTC. Residues: CASSVTSGGGNIQYF. This chain links TRBV19 with TRBJ2-4; 14 bases are a match to TRBD2. The CDR3 loop spans 15 amino acids. The junction had 3 bases not matched to a gene; V was cut back by 5 bases and J by 6 bases. Germline CDR1 LNHDA, CDR2 SQIVND (reference sequence).

The chain has TRBV5-4 and TRBJ2-3; maybe TRBD1 (5 bases). This CDR3 comprises 16 residues. Trimming shortened V by 4 bases and J by 0 bases, and 15 bases separated the two germline ends. Germline V gene sequence: CDR1 SGHNT, CDR2 YYREEE (reference sequence). In DNA form, the CDR3 reads TGTGCCAGCAGCCATATAACAGGTCATAGCACAGATACGCAGTATTTT. This codes for CASSHITGHSTDTQYF. Complete variable domain (other parts from reference TRBV5-4 and TRBJ2-3): ETGVTQSPTHLIKTRGQQVTLRCSSQSGHNTVSWYQQALGQGPQFIFQYYREEENGRGNFPPRFSGLQFPNYSSELNVNALELDDSALYLCASSHITGHSTDTQYFGPGTRLTVL.

The chain combines TRBV10-2 with TRBJ1-1; D remains unclear. Germline CDR1 WSHSY, CDR2 SAAADI. V was shortened by 0 bases and J by 2 bases, with 7 bases between the two germline ends. The CDR3 sequence is 14 residues long. The CDR3 spells CASSESNFNTEAFF. The CDR3, as DNA: TGCGCCAGCAGTGAGTCCAACTTCAACACTGAAGCTTTCTTT.

The genes are TRBV7-9 and TRBJ2-3; 16 bases agree with TRBD2. Losses at the gene ends were 3 bases for V and 2 bases for J; bases not matched to a gene: 5. CDR3 length equals 18 residues. Germline-derived CDR1 and CDR2 are SEHNR and FQNEAQ (reference sequence). CDR3 residues: CASSLMGLAGGSTDTQYF. DNA for the CDR3: TGTGCCAGCAGCTTGATGGGACTAGCGGGGGGGTCCACAGATACGCAGTATTTT.

The chain is built from TRBV2 and TRBJ2-5; D call uncertain. Germline values: CDR1 SNHLY, CDR2 FYNNEI. CDR3 size: 13 residues. Trimming pared 6 bases from V and 7 bases from J, leaving 15 bases between. CDR3 coding DNA: TGTGCCAGCAGCCCAAGCCGAACTGGGACCCAGTACTTC. This gives the protein CASSPSRTGTQYF.

This sequence joins TRBV28 and TRBJ1-1; no clear D gene. CDR1 is MDHEN and CDR2 is SYDVKM in the germline V gene. This CDR3 spans 11 amino acids. V was trimmed by 7 bases and J by 6 bases, leaving 9 bases between them. The CDR3 DNA reads as TGTGCCAGCAACCAGCGGGCTGAAGCTTTCTTT. Its protein is CASNQRAEAFF.

This clone was seen a single time. This chain connects TRBV9 to TRBJ2-3, with TRBD2 matching over 12 bases. The CDR3 sequence is 16 residues long. V dropped 0 bases and J dropped 5; count of bases not matched to a gene: 4. Per germline, CDR1 SGDLS and CDR2 YYNGEE. The CDR3 bases are TGTGCCAGCAGCGTAGAACTAGCGGGGGGTTTAGATACGCAGTATTTT. This gives the protein CASSVELAGGLDTQYF.

The V call is TRBV6-6, the J call TRBJ2-2; D gene unclear. The CDR3 contains 14 residues. The V end lost 5 bases, the J end lost 2 bases, and 9 bases lay between the germline ends. The V gene's germline CDR1 is MNHNY and CDR2 SVGAGI (reference sequence). Here the CDR3 reads CASSRSFNTGELFF. As DNA, the CDR3 is TGTGCCAGCAGTCGTAGTTTCAACACCGGGGAGCTGTTTTTT.

The chain recombines TRBV9 with TRBJ2-1; D is perhaps TRBD2 (6 bases). Trimming cost V 4 bases and J 8 bases, with 22 bases left between them. This CDR3 has 16 amino acids. Looked up from germline, CDR1 is SGDLS and CDR2 is YYNGEE. The CDR3 sequence is CASSFSTGTPKDEQFF. The CDR3 DNA is TGTGCCAGCAGCTTTTCGACGGGGACTCCGAAGGATGAGCAGTTCTTC. The complete variable domain, with remaining parts taken from reference TRBV9 and TRBJ2-1, reads DSGVTQTPKHLITATGQRVTLRCSPRSGDLSVYWYQQSLDQGLQFLIQYYNGEERAKGNILERFSAQQFPDLHSELNLSSLELGDSALYFCASSFSTGTPKDEQFFGPGTRLTVL.

The chain recombines TRBV5-1 with TRBJ1-6; 7 bases agree with TRBD1. The junction had 4 bases not matched to a gene; V was cut back by 4 bases and J by 0 bases. The CDR3 has 16 amino acids. From germline, CDR1 is SGHRS and CDR2 YFSETQ. CDR3 nucleotides: TGCGCCAGCAGCCCGGACAGGTCCTCCTATAATTCACCCCTCCACTTT. This codes for CASSPDRSSYNSPLHF.

The chain uses TRBV7-3 and TRBJ1-1, with D unclear. The CDR3 has 16 residues. Trimming shortened V by 4 bases and J by 5 bases, and 20 bases separated the two germline ends. Germline V gene data show CDR1 as SGHTA and CDR2 as FQGTGA. Written as DNA, the CDR3 is TGTGCCAGCAGCTCCATGGGAGGAAATGGATTTACTGAAGCTTTCTTT. Protein sequence: CASSSMGGNGFTEAFF.

The chain has TRBV5-1 and TRBJ1-4, with 9 bases lining up with TRBD1. CDR3 length equals 15 residues. Germline lookup yields CDR1 SGHRS and CDR2 YFSETQ. After removal of 0 bases from V and 8 bases from J, the junction contained 5 bases not matched to a gene. The CDR3 region has the DNA TGCGCCAGCAGCTTGGGGGACAGGGAGGGAGAAAAACTGTTTTTT. This gives the protein CASSLGDREGEKLFF.

V is TRBV19 and J is TRBJ2-2, with D possibly TRBD2 on 5 matching bases. The V end lost 7 bases, the J end lost 0 bases, and 12 bases lay between the germline ends. The CDR3 sequence is 15 residues long. Germline CDR1 reads LNHDA; CDR2 reads SQIVND (reference sequence). This chain's CDR3 is CASTTGIANTGELFF. In DNA, the CDR3 is TGTGCCAGTACGACGGGAATCGCGAACACCGGGGAGCTGTTTTTT.